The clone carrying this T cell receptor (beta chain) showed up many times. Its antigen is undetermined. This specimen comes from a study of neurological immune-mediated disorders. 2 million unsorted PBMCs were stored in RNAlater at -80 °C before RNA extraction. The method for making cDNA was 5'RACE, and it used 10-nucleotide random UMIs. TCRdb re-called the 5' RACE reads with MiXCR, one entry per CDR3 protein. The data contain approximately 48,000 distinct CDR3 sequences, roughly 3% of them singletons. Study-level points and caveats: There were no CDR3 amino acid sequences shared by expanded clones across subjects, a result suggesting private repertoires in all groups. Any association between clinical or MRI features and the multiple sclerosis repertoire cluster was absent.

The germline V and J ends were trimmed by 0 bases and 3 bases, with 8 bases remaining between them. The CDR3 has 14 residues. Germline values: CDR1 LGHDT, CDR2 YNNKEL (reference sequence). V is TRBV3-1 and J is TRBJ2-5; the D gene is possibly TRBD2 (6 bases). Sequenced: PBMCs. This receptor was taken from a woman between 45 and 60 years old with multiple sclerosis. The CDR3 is CASSQDTGEETQYF. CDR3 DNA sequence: TGTGCCAGCAGCCAAGATACGGGGGAAGAGACCCAGTACTTC.